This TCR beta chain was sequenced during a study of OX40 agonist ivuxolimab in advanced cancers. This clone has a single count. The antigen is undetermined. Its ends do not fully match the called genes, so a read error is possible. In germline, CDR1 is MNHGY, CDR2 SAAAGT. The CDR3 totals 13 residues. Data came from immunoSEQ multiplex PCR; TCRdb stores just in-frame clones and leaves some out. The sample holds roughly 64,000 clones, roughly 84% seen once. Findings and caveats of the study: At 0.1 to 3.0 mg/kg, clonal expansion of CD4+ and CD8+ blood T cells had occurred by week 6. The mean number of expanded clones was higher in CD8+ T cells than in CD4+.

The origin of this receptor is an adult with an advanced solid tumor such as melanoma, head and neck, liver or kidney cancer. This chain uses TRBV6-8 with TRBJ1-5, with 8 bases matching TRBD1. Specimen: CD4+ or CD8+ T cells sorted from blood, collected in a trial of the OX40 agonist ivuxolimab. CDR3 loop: CASSRQGPGPANF. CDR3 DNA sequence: TGTGCCAGCAGTCGACAGGGGCCTGGCCCCGCCAATTTT.